This T cell receptor (beta chain) was identified during a study of T cell clusters in autoimmune cytopenias. The CDR3 consists of 16 residues. Looked up from germline, CDR1 is MNHEY and CDR2 is SVGAGI. TRB amplification used 250 ng of peripheral blood genomic DNA. Multiplex touch-down PCR amplified TRB using TRB-A and TRB-B pools in one tube. Reprocessing the multiplex PCR reads, TCRdb reports a single entry for every CDR3 protein and omits DNA. In all, the sample yields around 5,000 distinct CDR3 sequences. The same data also contributed to another study, on T cell repertoires in aging, cancer and after chemotherapy.

The sequencing sample was made of peripheral blood. This receptor was identified in a human donor in good health. This chain connects TRBV6-5 to TRBJ1-4; with no DNA, the TCRdb D assignment of TRBD1 cannot be verified. The CDR3 sequence is CASSVLLTGWEEKLFF.